This TCR beta chain derives from a study of cytomegalovirus exposure and HLA in healthy donors. Looking at the study overall: From donors who were HLA-typed, an early data release held around 80 million unique TCRs.

With regard to this clone: Its antigen remains unidentified.

Study results and limitations: The authors considered a cluster of highly shared sequence variants likely to be a sequencing artifact.

Researchers ran the PCR with 60 Vbeta and 13 Jbeta primers. Sequencing was performed with immunoSEQ multiplex PCR; in TCRdb, only in-frame clones are kept and a portion is missing. Across about 170,000 clones, the top ten clones capture 0.75% to 0.85% of the sample. The donors comprised healthy bone marrow donors. CDR1 is SEHNR and CDR2 is FQNEAQ in the germline V gene (reference sequence). V was clipped by 4 bases and J by 5 bases, with 11 bases between them. The CDR3 contains 13 residues. V usage is TRBV7-9 and J usage is TRBJ2-5; D possibly corresponds to TRBD1 (5 bases). This receptor was identified in a woman aged 18-29 years in good health and CMV-seropositive. Material: PBMCs. CDR3 protein: CASSSDMGETQYF. The CDR3 DNA reads TGTGCCAGCAGCTCGGACATGGGGGAGACCCAGTACTTC.